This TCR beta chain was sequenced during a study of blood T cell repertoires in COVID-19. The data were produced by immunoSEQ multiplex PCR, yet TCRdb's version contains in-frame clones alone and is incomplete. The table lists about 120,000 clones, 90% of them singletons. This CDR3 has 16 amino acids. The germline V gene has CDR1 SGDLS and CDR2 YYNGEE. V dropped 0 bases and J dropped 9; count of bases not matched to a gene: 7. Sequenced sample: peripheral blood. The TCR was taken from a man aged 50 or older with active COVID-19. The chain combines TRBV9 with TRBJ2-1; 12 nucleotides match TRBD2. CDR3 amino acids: CASSVAASGRVSEQFF. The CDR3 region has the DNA TGTGCCAGCAGCGTAGCAGCTAGCGGGAGGGTTAGTGAGCAGTTCTTC.